This TCR beta chain was observed in a study of shared clonotypes between healthy human individuals. Remarks on this clone: Its specificity is not known.

Naive CD8 isolation took CD45RO-negative cells positively selected for CCR7 and excluded terminally differentiated effector memory CD45RA+ cells. Germline CDR1 is SGHRS and CDR2 is YFSETQ. CDR3 length: 12 residues. V lost 1 base and J 6 bases, leaving 7 bases between the germline ends. Whole-study results and caveats: A generally larger estimated richness was seen in naive subsets than in memory subsets.

The repertoire was sequenced with immunoSEQ multiplex PCR; TCRdb's copy has only in-frame clones and lacks some. The sample shows hundreds of thousands of clones, roughly 95% of them seen only once. V is TRBV5-1 and J is TRBJ1-2, with TRBD1 as a possible D gene (6 bases). The sequenced material came from naive CD8+ T cells sorted from blood. The sequence was obtained from a woman in her twenties or thirties in good health. This CDR3 is CASSLTGNGYTF. As DNA, the CDR3 is TGCGCCAGCAGCTTGACAGGGAATGGCTACACCTTC.